The sequence of this T cell receptor (beta chain) was determined in a study of cytomegalovirus exposure and HLA in healthy donors. The V gene end was trimmed by 4 bases and the J gene end by 7 bases; junction bases not matched to a gene: 6. The CDR3 is 16 amino acids. Germline CDR1 reads SNHLY; CDR2 reads FYNNEI. This clone was counted once. The target antigen is unknown. Study results and caveats: Some V segments, including TRBV6-2 and TRBV6-3, were excluded as indistinguishable.

Primers for the PCR totalled 60 Vbeta and 13 Jbeta. The authors' processing: Approximately 11 million shared chains were among 80 million or so unique TCR beta chains counted in a later analysis. Clones were read by immunoSEQ multiplex PCR, and TCRdb kept only the in-frame ones, dropping some. V, J and clone size are taken as reported in that table, and D and trimming were inferred from the DNA itself. Of 35,000 to 50,000 clones in the sample, about 85% were seen once. Input material: PBMCs. The clonotype was recovered from a man aged 45 to 65 in good health and CMV-seronegative. The chain employs TRBV2 and TRBJ2-3; 15 bases agree with TRBD2. CDR3: CASSVGLAGGRNTQYF. CDR3 nucleotide sequence: TGTGCCAGCAGTGTAGGACTAGCGGGGGGGAGGAATACGCAGTATTTT.